Given below is one T cell receptor beta chain in context. This specimen belongs to a study of blood T cell repertoires in COVID-19. Study summary: COVID-19 samples from acute and convalescent phases originated in the United States, Italy and Spain.

Using immunoSEQ multiplex PCR, the repertoire was profiled, and TCRdb retains in-frame clones only, with some absent. The sample lists 140,000 or so clones; 80% to 90% were seen once. The receptor was isolated from a man in his sixties with active or convalescent COVID-19. The sequenced sample consisted of peripheral blood.

CDR3 protein: CASTRDRGIFESNQPQHF. CDR3 bases: TGTGCCAGCACCAGGGACAGGGGTATTTTTGAGAGCAATCAGCCCCAGCATTTT. V gene TRBV28 combines with J gene TRBJ1-5, with 10 bases identical to TRBD1. With 7 bases clipped from V and 1 base from J, the junction kept 13 bases outside the gene matches. This CDR3 is 18 amino acids long. Germline CDR1 is MDHEN and CDR2 is SYDVKM.